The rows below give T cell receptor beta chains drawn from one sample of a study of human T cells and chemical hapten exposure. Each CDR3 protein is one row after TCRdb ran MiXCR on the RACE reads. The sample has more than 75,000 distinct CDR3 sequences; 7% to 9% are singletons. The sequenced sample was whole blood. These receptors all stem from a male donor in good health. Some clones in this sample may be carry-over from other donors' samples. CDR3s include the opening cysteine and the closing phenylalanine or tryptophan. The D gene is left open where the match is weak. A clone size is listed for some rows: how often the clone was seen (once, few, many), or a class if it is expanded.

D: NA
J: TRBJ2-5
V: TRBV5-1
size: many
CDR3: CASSLVVQQETQYF
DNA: TGCGCCAGCAGCTTGGTGGTCCAGCAAGAGACCCAGTACTTC

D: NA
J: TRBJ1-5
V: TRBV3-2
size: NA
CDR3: CASSQIQSQPQHF
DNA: TGTGCCAGCAGCCAAATTCAGAGTCAGCCCCAGCATTTT

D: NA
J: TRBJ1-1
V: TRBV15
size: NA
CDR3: CATSPHGVITEAFF
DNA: TGTGCCACCAGCCCACACGGGGTCATCACTGAAGCTTTCTTT

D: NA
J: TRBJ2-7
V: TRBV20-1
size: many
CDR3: CSARGPSDYEQYF
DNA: TGCAGTGCTAGAGGGCCTAGCGACTACGAGCAGTACTTC

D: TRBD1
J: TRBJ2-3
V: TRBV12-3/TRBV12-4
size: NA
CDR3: CASSHGTGGDWPDTQYF
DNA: TGTGCCAGCAGCCACGGGACAGGGGGCGACTGGCCAGATACGCAGTATTTT

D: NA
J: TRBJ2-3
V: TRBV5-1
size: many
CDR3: CASKHRTDTQYF
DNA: TGCGCCAGCAAGCATCGCACAGATACGCAGTATTTT

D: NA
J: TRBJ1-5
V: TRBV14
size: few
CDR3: CASSLSLNQPQHF
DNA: TGTGCCAGCAGCCTCAGTTTAAATCAGCCCCAGCATTTT

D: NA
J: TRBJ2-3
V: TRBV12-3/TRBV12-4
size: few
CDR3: CASSFPGSGTDTQYF
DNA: TGTGCCAGCAGTTTCCCGGGAAGCGGCACAGATACGCAGTATTTT

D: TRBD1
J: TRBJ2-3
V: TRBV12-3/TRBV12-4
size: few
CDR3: CASSLRSPGGSTDTQYF
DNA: TGTGCCAGCAGCCTTCGCTCCCCAGGGGGCAGCACAGATACGCAGTATTTT

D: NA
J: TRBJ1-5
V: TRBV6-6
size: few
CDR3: CASASQGSQQPQHF
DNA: TGTGCCAGCGCGTCCCAGGGGAGCCAGCAGCCCCAGCATTTT

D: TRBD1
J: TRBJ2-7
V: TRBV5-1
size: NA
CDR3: CASSFGQGGDEQYF
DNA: TGCGCCAGCAGCTTTGGACAGGGCGGTGACGAGCAGTACTTC

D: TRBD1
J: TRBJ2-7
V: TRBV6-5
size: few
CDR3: CASSFSGTGSTSYEQYF
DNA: TGTGCCAGCAGTTTCTCCGGGACAGGGTCTACTTCCTACGAGCAGTACTTC

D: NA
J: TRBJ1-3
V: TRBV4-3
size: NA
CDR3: CASSQDRGKTSGNTIYF
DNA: TGCGCCAGCAGCCAAGATCGGGGGAAGACCTCTGGAAACACCATATATTTT

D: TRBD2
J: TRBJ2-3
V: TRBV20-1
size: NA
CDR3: CSVMTSRLLPSSTDTQYF
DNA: TGCAGTGTCATGACTAGCCGGTTGCTCCCGTCCAGCACAGATACGCAGTATTTT

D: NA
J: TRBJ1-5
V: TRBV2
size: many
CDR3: CASTEGRGSHQPQHF
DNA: TGTGCCAGCACGGAAGGGAGGGGGAGCCATCAGCCCCAGCATTTT

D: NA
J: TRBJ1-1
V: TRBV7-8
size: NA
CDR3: CASSLVGLGAFF
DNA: TGTGCCAGCAGCTTAGTGGGTCTCGGCGCTTTCTTT

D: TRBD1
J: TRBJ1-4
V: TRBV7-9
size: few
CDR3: CASSSDREYEKLFF
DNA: TGTGCCAGCAGCTCGGACAGGGAGTATGAAAAACTGTTTTTT